A selection of T cell receptor beta chains follows, all from one sample in a study of T-cell memory formation after mild COVID-19. TCRdb ran MiXCR on the 5' RACE reads and lists one entry per CDR3 protein. The sample has about 100,000 distinct CDR3 sequences; more than 9.5% are singletons. Specimen: PBMCs or a T cell subset sorted from them (not recorded which). The receptors derive from a man younger than 35 who had mild COVID-19 (a few samples of this study predate the infection). Cell type and time point are not known. CDR3s include the opening cysteine and the closing phenylalanine or tryptophan. The order of the fields is J gene, V gene, CDR3 protein.

TRBJ2-1	TRBV2	CASSRGTSGKSSYNEQFF
TRBJ2-2	TRBV4-1	CASSRFIHGELFF
TRBJ2-5	TRBV9	CASSVEPSGDGTQYF
TRBJ2-3	TRBV27	CASSLSSGDSTDTQYF
TRBJ2-3	TRBV18	CASSLSGLPVTDTQYF
TRBJ2-5	TRBV7-3	CASSHLAGWEETQYF
TRBJ1-2	TRBV19	CASSHWDAYGYTF
TRBJ2-3	TRBV28	CASRSAGADTQYF
TRBJ2-3	TRBV11-1	CASSRTGTAFTDTQYF
TRBJ2-1	TRBV3-1	CASSPDAGGYNEQFF
TRBJ1-1	TRBV19	CASSIARRMNTEAFF
TRBJ1-5	TRBV19	CASRHQEYSNQPQHF
TRBJ1-1	TRBV7-9	CASSFPGDTEAFF
TRBJ1-5	TRBV9	CASSVSGGDQPQHF
TRBJ1-1	TRBV20-1	CSARDRGGGTEAFF
TRBJ2-7	TRBV7-6	CASSFHRGRYEQYF
TRBJ2-1	TRBV14	CASSVGLNEQFF
TRBJ1-6	TRBV5-6	CASSGTSWYSPLHF
TRBJ1-1	TRBV7-8	CASSLIKGPTEAFF
TRBJ2-7	TRBV27	CASSYSKTYEQYF
TRBJ1-1	TRBV27	CASSPRKMNTEAFF
TRBJ2-3	TRBV4-2	CASSQDGGGGTDTQYF
TRBJ1-6	TRBV4-2	CASSQEEGQSSPLHF
TRBJ2-7	TRBV9	CASSGDGYEQYF
TRBJ1-2	TRBV7-2	CASSLGWGNYGYTF
TRBJ2-3	TRBV10-3	CAIRGLAGTTDTQYF
TRBJ2-7	TRBV7-3	CASSITGTPSYEQYF
TRBJ1-2	TRBV7-9	CASSKQGTHRFGYTF
TRBJ2-5	TRBV25-1	CASSVPLGGTTQETQYF
TRBJ2-1	TRBV20-1	CSTQSGGPYNEQFF
TRBJ2-5	TRBV27	CASRPRGATSGVRETQYF
TRBJ2-7	TRBV7-6	CASSLDRFYEQYF
TRBJ2-2	TRBV7-3	CASSLMGTSGTGELFF
TRBJ1-1	TRBV5-1	CASSLALPADTEAFF
TRBJ1-1	TRBV27	CASSFVGGTEAFF
TRBJ2-5	TRBV27	CASHPDGQETQYF
TRBJ2-1	TRBV7-6	CASSLVAAGVRDEQFF
TRBJ2-5	TRBV7-9	CASTGLSETQYF
TRBJ2-7	TRBV20-1	CSASGTGYHEQYF
TRBJ2-5	TRBV7-9	CASSNRDYVDQTQYF
TRBJ1-1	TRBV7-6	CASRSGGQGTEAFF
TRBJ2-5	TRBV7-2	CASSLRLAVETQYF
TRBJ1-2	TRBV24-1	CATSDYGQGVGYGYTF
TRBJ2-7	TRBV10-3	CAISDPGGVSYEQYF
TRBJ2-1	TRBV15	CATSSTGTGVGWGNEQFF
TRBJ2-2	TRBV11-2	CASSQRNTGELFF
TRBJ2-1	TRBV27	CASSIPGLVPPHEQFF
TRBJ2-3	TRBV24-1	CATSETSGAGDTQYF
TRBJ1-1	TRBV7-6	CATSGGATEAFF
TRBJ2-7	TRBV7-9	CASSPSVASTFYYRGEQYF
TRBJ1-5	TRBV20-1	CSARADSRYQPQHF
TRBJ2-3	TRBV29-1	CSVRDNTDTQYF